Described below is a single T cell receptor (beta chain) sequence and its context. CDR1 and CDR2 (germline): MGHRA, YSYEKL. The CDR3 is 12 residues long. Trimming removed 2 bases at V and 7 bases at J, with 8 bases between. This entry is derived from a study of blood T cells in healthy people across ages. Sample-barcoded 5' priming and a J-beta primer mix drove a second PCR of about 7 to 11 cycles. TCRdb re-called the 5' RACE reads through MiXCR, storing one row per CDR3 protein. The data contain about 670,000 distinct CDR3 sequences, approximately 52% of them singletons. The sequence derives from a woman of 80 years or more in good health. V usage is TRBV4-1 and J usage is TRBJ1-1; D is ambiguous. The source material was blood. DNA of the CDR3: TGCGCCAGCAGCCAACGGTTCGATGAAGCTTTCTTT. Amino acids: CASSQRFDEAFF.